Shown below are 31 T cell receptor beta chains from a single sample sequenced in a study of blood T cell repertoires in COVID-19. Here immunoSEQ multiplex PCR was the method, and the copy in TCRdb shows in-frame clones only, minus some. The sample records around 250,000 clones, approximately 82% being singletons. Specimen: PBMCs or T cells enriched from blood (not recorded which). The receptor set was obtained from a man aged 35 to 55 who had been exposed to COVID-19.

This sequence joins TRBV12-3 or TRBV12-4 and TRBJ2-2; D unclear. The V gene lost 6 bases and the J gene lost 6 bases, with 11 bases spanning the gap. The CDR3 is 13 amino acids. Written as DNA, the CDR3 is TGTGCCAGCAGGAGTCGTCTACCCGGGGAGCTGTTTTTT. Translated, it gives CASRSRLPGELFF.

The chain joins TRBV2 to TRBJ2-3, with D tentatively TRBD1 (5 bases). V lost 7 bases and J 3 bases, leaving 17 bases between the germline ends. Germline values: CDR1 SNHLY, CDR2 FYNNEI. The CDR3 has 15 amino acids. The CDR3 region has the DNA TGTGCCAGCAAATTACTTCAGGGCCCGACAGATACGCAGTATTTT. Amino acid sequence: CASKLLQGPTDTQYF.

The chain employs TRBV7-2 and TRBJ2-1; possible D gene TRBD2, 6 bases. The CDR3 is 13 amino acids. Germline CDR1 and CDR2: SGHTA and FQGNSA. V lost 4 bases to trimming and J lost 5 bases, with 9 bases between them. The CDR3 is CASSSVADNEQFF. As DNA, the CDR3 is TGTGCCAGCAGCTCAGTAGCGGACAATGAGCAGTTCTTC.

V and J are TRBV1 and TRBJ2-7; the table assigns TRBD2, which was not confirmed against the DNA. TRBV1 is recorded as a pseudogene. This CDR3 is built from 15 residues. The CDR3 DNA reads as TGCACCAGCAGCTATCGACTAGCGGGACTGTACGAGCAGTACTTC. Protein product: CTSSYRLAGLYEQYF.

V and J are TRBV7-2 and TRBJ1-1, with 7 bases aligning to TRBD1. V shed 5 bases and J 6 bases; nucleotides not matched to a gene: 6. Germline V gives CDR1 SGHTA, CDR2 FQGNSA. The CDR3 is made up of 13 amino acids. Here the CDR3 DNA reads TGTGCCAGCAGCACTCGACAGGGCCCTGAAGCTTTCTTT. Residues: CASSTRQGPEAFF.

This chain links TRBV3-1 (or the pseudogene TRBV3-2) with TRBJ2-2; TRBD2 agrees at 8 bases. The CDR3 is made up of 15 amino acids. V shed 4 bases, J shed 8 bases, and the junction held 9 bases outside the gene matches. Germline CDR1 reads LGHDT; CDR2 reads YNNKEL (reference sequence). CDR3 DNA: TGTGCCAGCAGCCTCGCGAGCGGGAGTTCGGGGGAGCTGTTTTTT. Amino acids: CASSLASGSSGELFF.

V is TRBV5-6 and J is TRBJ2-3, with D perhaps TRBD2 (5 bases). CDR3 length equals 13 residues. Per the germline V gene, CDR1 is SGHDT and CDR2 is YYEEEE. V lost 4 bases, J lost 4 bases, and 10 bases lay in between. DNA of the CDR3: TGTGCCAGCAGCGGCGGGTCTGCAGATACGCAGTATTTT. Its translation is CASSGGSADTQYF. The variable domain in full, with the rest retrieved from reference TRBV5-6 and TRBJ2-3, is DAGVTQSPTHLIKTRGQQVTLRCSPKSGHDTVSWYQQALGQGPQFIFQYYEEEERQRGNFPDRFSGHQFPNYSSELNVNALLLGDSALYLCASSGGSADTQYFGPGTRLTVL.

This clone was seen a few times. The genes are TRBV19 and TRBJ1-1, with D hard to call. This CDR3 is 13 amino acids long. Germline loops: CDR1 LNHDA, CDR2 SQIVND (reference sequence). V gave up 10 bases and J gave up 4 bases, with 16 bases separating them. Here the CDR3 DNA reads TGTGCCACCATAACAGATCGTGGCACTGAAGCTTTCTTT. Encoded protein: CATITDRGTEAFF.

The table lists this clone with a few counts. The CDR3 DNA sequence: TGTGCCAGCAGTGATTCTATATACAATGAGCAGTTCTTC. This encodes CASSDSIYNEQFF. V is TRBV6-4 and J is TRBJ2-1, with unresolved D. The CDR3 covers 13 residues. V dropped 3 bases and J dropped 4 bases, with 7 bases sitting between them. From germline, CDR1 is MRHNA and CDR2 SNTAGT.

The chain links TRBV10-3 to TRBJ2-3; D ambiguous. This CDR3 is 13 amino acids long. The germline V and J ends were trimmed by 3 bases and 8 bases, with 12 bases remaining between them. Germline CDR1 is ENHRY and CDR2 is SYGVKD. CDR3 sequence reads: CAISDPPGGTQYF. CDR3 nucleotides: TGTGCCATCAGTGATCCTCCCGGTGGTACGCAGTATTTT.

This clone was recorded once. This chain uses TRBV6-5 with TRBJ2-5; 11 bases fit TRBD1. V dropped 4 bases and J dropped 3; count of bases not matched to a gene: 4. This CDR3 has 15 residues. Germline CDR1 MNHEY, CDR2 SVGAGI. The chain's CDR3 is CASSWGTGGKETQYF. The CDR3 region has the DNA TGTGCCAGCAGTTGGGGGACAGGGGGGAAAGAGACCCAGTACTTC.

In this sample, this clone turned up once. The rearrangement uses TRBV7-2 and TRBJ2-2; no clear D. Trimming shortened V by 3 bases and J by 2 bases, and 22 bases separated the two germline ends. The CDR3 covers 19 residues. The germline CDR1 and CDR2 sequences are SGHTA and FQGNSA. The chain's CDR3 is CASSFPPPTQEPNTGELFF. The DNA of the CDR3 is TGTGCCAGCAGCTTCCCACCCCCGACCCAGGAACCAAACACCGGGGAGCTGTTTTTT.

This chain uses TRBV28 with TRBJ2-7, with 7 bases aligning to TRBD1. CDR1 and CDR2 (germline): MDHEN, SYDVKM. The length of the CDR3 is 13 residues. After removal of 7 bases from V and 4 bases from J, the junction contained 7 bases not matched to a gene. CDR3 sequence (DNA): TGTGCCAGCACCTCGGGACAGCAGTACGAGCAGTACTTC. It specifies CASTSGQQYEQYF.

The CDR3 spells CASSLTAGPWSIQYF. The CDR3 region has the DNA TGTGCCAGCAGCCTAACCGCAGGGCCATGGAGCATTCAGTACTTC. The rearrangement joins TRBV5-5 to TRBJ2-4; D possibly corresponds to TRBD1 (5 bases). CDR1 is SGHKS and CDR2 is YYEKEE in the germline V gene (reference sequence). The CDR3 sequence is 15 residues long. Deletions cut 4 bases from V and 9 bases from J, with 20 bases between.

CDR3 bases: TGTGCCAGCAGCCCGGGGAGTGAAGCTTTCTTT. It specifies CASSPGSEAFF. The chain carries TRBV11-3 and TRBJ1-1, with D unresolved. V gave up 5 bases and J gave up 7 bases, with 8 bases separating them. The CDR3 sequence is 11 residues long. The germline gives CDR1 SGHNT, CDR2 YENEEA. Variable domain in full (rest from reference TRBV11-3 and TRBJ1-1): EAGVVQSPRYKIIEKKQPVAFWCNPISGHNTLYWYLQNLGQGPELLIRYENEEAVDDSQLPKDRFSAERLKGVDSTLKIQPAELGDSAVYLCASSPGSEAFFGQGTRLTVV.

This clone was counted a few times. Other DNA sequences of this sample code for an identical CDR3. This chain uses TRBV5-1 with TRBJ2-3, with 7 bases fitting TRBD2. CDR3 length: 14 residues. Germline CDR1 reads SGHRS; CDR2 reads YFSETQ. V trimming: 0 bases; J trimming: 6 bases; junction bases outside the gene matches: 4. CDR3 sequence: CASSLGGRGDTQYF. CDR3 DNA sequence: TGCGCCAGCAGCTTGGGCGGGAGAGGCGATACGCAGTATTTT.

A few counts support this clone. The rearrangement uses TRBV9 and TRBJ1-4, with 9 bases matching TRBD1. The junction had 8 bases not matched to a gene; V was cut back by 0 bases and J by 8 bases. This CDR3 is built from 16 residues. The germline V gene encodes CDR1 SGDLS and CDR2 YYNGEE. This CDR3 is CASSVGTGTGYEKLFF. The DNA of the CDR3 is TGTGCCAGCAGCGTAGGAACCGGGACAGGGTACGAAAAACTGTTTTTT.

The chain has TRBV10-3 and TRBJ2-7, with 9 bases matching TRBD1. In germline, CDR1 is ENHRY, CDR2 SYGVKD. With V trimmed by 10 bases and J by 3 bases, 7 bases remained unmatched. This CDR3 has 13 residues. The CDR3 reads CATTGQGDYEQYF. DNA for the CDR3: TGTGCCACGACGGGACAGGGCGACTACGAGCAGTACTTC.

This chain connects TRBV5-1 to TRBJ2-5; TRBD2 agrees at 10 bases. This CDR3 has 15 amino acids. V trimming: 1 base; J trimming: 2 bases; junction bases outside the gene matches: 2. Per germline, CDR1 SGHRS and CDR2 YFSETQ. CDR3 bases: TGCGCCAGCAGCTTGATACTAGCGGGACAAGAGACCCAGTACTTC. Its protein product is CASSLILAGQETQYF.

The genes are TRBV29-1 and TRBJ2-7; the D gene is possibly TRBD1 (6 bases). Germline V gene sequence: CDR1 SQVTM, CDR2 ANQGSEA. Trimming left V 3 bases short and J 7 bases short, with 16 bases between. CDR3 size: 13 residues. The chain's CDR3 is CSVDLRPGEEQYF. The CDR3 region has the DNA TGCAGCGTTGACCTTAGGCCAGGGGAGGAGCAGTACTTC.

The chain recombines TRBV9 with TRBJ2-3, with 9 bases identical to TRBD2. The CDR3 runs to 16 residues. Trimming at V came to 4 bases and at J to 2 bases, leaving 8 bases not matched to a gene. The germline V gene has CDR1 SGDLS and CDR2 YYNGEE. CDR3 residues: CASSPSLAGPTDTQYF. The CDR3 nucleotides read TGTGCCAGCAGCCCATCTCTAGCGGGACCCACAGATACGCAGTATTTT.

Worth noting for this clone: Its ends do not fully match the called genes, so a read error is possible. The chain recombines TRBV7-7 with TRBJ2-3, with D perhaps matching TRBD2 (6 bases). Germline V CDR1 and CDR2: SSHAT, FNYEAQ (reference sequence). The CDR3 consists of 15 residues. The chain's CDR3 is CASSLSGRIADTQYF. The CDR3 DNA reads as TGTGCTAGCAGCCTCTCAGGGAGGATCGCAGATACGCAGTATTTT.

This clone was seen a few times. The chain uses TRBV6-4 and TRBJ1-2, with 7 bases lining up with TRBD1. CDR1 is MRHNA and CDR2 is SNTAGT in the germline V gene. J lost 4 bases, V lost 3 bases, and 2 bases had no gene match. The CDR3 spans 13 residues. The CDR3 region is CASSETGVYGYTF. The CDR3 DNA reads as TGTGCCAGCAGTGAAACAGGGGTCTATGGCTACACCTTC.

This chain joins TRBV3-1 (or the pseudogene TRBV3-2) and TRBJ2-3; 8 positions match TRBD2. V shed 2 bases and J 13 bases; nucleotides not matched to a gene: 14. Germline V gene data show CDR1 as LGHDT and CDR2 as YNNKEL (reference sequence). There are 15 residues in the CDR3. The CDR3 reads CASSQNPLEGTRKYF. The CDR3 DNA sequence: TGTGCCAGCAGCCAAAACCCCCTCGAAGGGACTAGAAAGTATTTT.

CDR3 sequence (DNA): TGTGCCAGCAGCCAACCCCTAGCGGGGCGCGCCTACGAGCAGTACTTC. Protein: CASSQPLAGRAYEQYF. This rearrangement joins TRBV3-1 (or the pseudogene TRBV3-2) to TRBJ2-7, with TRBD2 identical over 9 bases. V shed 2 bases and J 2 bases; nucleotides not matched to a gene: 7. CDR3 length: 16 amino acids. Looked up from germline, CDR1 is LGHDT and CDR2 is YNNKEL (reference sequence).

Only one count was recorded for this clone. The chain couples TRBV2 to TRBJ1-5; a weak D match, TRBD1 (5 bases). This CDR3 contains 14 residues. Germline CDR1 and CDR2: SNHLY and FYNNEI. The V gene lost 7 bases and the J gene lost 4 bases, with 14 bases spanning the gap. In DNA form, the CDR3 reads TGTGCCAGCACCAAGGACACACCAAATCAGCCCCAGCATTTT. Translated: CASTKDTPNQPQHF.

The chain is built from TRBV11-1 and TRBJ1-1, with D perhaps TRBD1 (5 bases). The CDR3 is 16 amino acids. CDR1 and CDR2 from the germline V gene are SGHAT and FQDESV (reference sequence). Trimming stripped 1 base from V and 4 bases from J, with 16 bases between. CDR3: CASSLGSLGGSTEAFF. Written as DNA, the CDR3 is TGTGCCAGCAGCTTAGGATCACTGGGGGGGAGCACTGAAGCTTTCTTT.

The CDR3 bases are TGTGCCATCTCCGGGCAGGGGAAGAATCAGCCCCAGCATTTT. Residues: CAISGQGKNQPQHF. The rearrangement links TRBV6-6 to TRBJ1-5, with D possibly TRBD1 on 6 matching bases. This CDR3 is built from 14 residues. V lost 10 bases, J lost 4 bases, and 17 bases lay in between. Germline V gene sequence: CDR1 MNHNY, CDR2 SVGAGI (reference sequence).

The chain joins TRBV5-8 to TRBJ2-3; the D gene is possibly TRBD1 (6 bases). With 4 bases removed from V and 3 bases from J, the gap between germline ends came to 18 bases. CDR3 length: 16 amino acids. Germline V CDR1 and CDR2: SGHTS, YDEGEE. The CDR3 nucleotides are TGTGCCAGCAGCCTCGGACAGAGAGAGGAGACAGATACGCAGTATTTT. Its protein product is CASSLGQREETDTQYF.

Concerning this clone: This CDR3 is also generated by other DNA sequences in the sample. V usage is TRBV6-4 and J usage is TRBJ2-2; D is undetermined. This CDR3 has 13 amino acids. V was cut by 4 bases and J by 1 base, with 4 bases left in between. The germline V gene encodes CDR1 MRHNA and CDR2 SNTAGT. The CDR3 coding sequence is TGTGCCAGCAGTGGGCAGAACACCGGGGAGCTGTTTTTT. It encodes CASSGQNTGELFF.

The J gene is TRBJ2-3, the V gene TRBV14; 10 bases are a match to TRBD2. Per the germline V gene, CDR1 is SGHDN and CDR2 is FVKESK. The CDR3 length is 16 residues. V lost 0 bases and J lost 2; bases outside the gene matches: 2. The CDR3 reads CASSQEAGGSTDTQYF. CDR3 coding DNA: TGTGCCAGCAGCCAAGAAGCGGGAGGGTCCACAGATACGCAGTATTTT.